A single sample is the source of the 5 T cell receptor beta chains below, sequenced in a study of regulatory T cells in long-lasting Graves disease (dated by TCRdb to the early 2020s). The library was generated by multiplex PCR. Instrument on record: Illumina HiSeq 4000. iRepertoire HTBI primers and Arm-PCR amplification of CDR3 regions were used to construct TCR beta libraries. TCRdb reworked the public reads: Q25 trimming with fastp, MiXCR clone assembly, productive beta chains retained. For every CDR3 protein sequence, its rows merge into one entry that carries the most common genes and DNA. This sample holds 400,000 to 500,000 distinct CDR3 sequences; 20% were observed only once. The top ten hold 7.8% of the sample. Interpreted using the paper, the time point label stands for: persistent/refractory GD, antithyroid drugs over 5 years with positive TRAb. For both TCR sequencing and RNA sequencing, RNA was extracted from PBMCs using TRIzol.

The material sequenced was peripheral blood mononuclear cells (PBMCs), taken when the disease was refractory, from a patient treated with antithyroid drugs. The receptors were gathered from a female donor with Graves disease.

This clonotype was seen just once. A much larger clone differs from this one at a single base, so this may be a read error. The chain is built from TRBV20-1 and TRBJ2-5; D is perhaps TRBD2 (6 bases). Germline V gives CDR1 DFQATT, CDR2 SNEGSKA (reference sequence). The CDR3 consists of 14 residues. CDR3 bases: TGCAGCGCTAGTCCACTAGCCGGAGGGATGACCCAGTACTTC. It codes for CSASPLAGGMTQYF.

This clonotype was seen more than once but under ten times. This rearrangement joins TRBV6-1 to TRBJ2-7, with TRBD2 matching 11 bases. The CDR3 runs to 13 residues. V shed 7 bases and J 6 bases; nucleotides not matched to a gene: 5. Germline V gene sequence: CDR1 MNHNS, CDR2 SASEGT. In DNA, the CDR3 is TGTGCCAGCATTTCTAGCGGGAGGCGCGAGCAGTACTTC. This encodes CASISSGRREQYF.

This clonotype has at least ten counts. V gene TRBV7-9 combines with J gene TRBJ2-4, with D possibly matching TRBD1 (5 bases). The CDR3 is 13 residues long. V lost 5 bases and J 13 bases, leaving 18 bases between the germline ends. CDR1 and CDR2 from the germline V gene are SEHNR and FQNEAQ (reference sequence). The chain's CDR3 is CASSPKRQSGQYF. DNA of the CDR3: TGTGCCAGCAGCCCGAAGCGACAGTCAGGGCAGTACTTC.

The chain links TRBV7-9 to TRBJ2-4, with D unresolved. Per germline, CDR1 SEHNR and CDR2 FQNEAQ (reference sequence). Deletions cut 2 bases from V and 0 bases from J, with 8 bases between. This CDR3 has 15 amino acids. Written as DNA, the CDR3 is TGTGCCAGCAGCTTATCGTCCGTAGCCAAAAACATTCAGTACTTC. Amino acids: CASSLSSVAKNIQYF.

With respect to this clonotype: A much bigger clone sits one base away, suggesting this may be a read error. The chain combines TRBV7-2 with TRBJ1-1; weak D call: TRBD1 (5 bases). The CDR3 contains 18 residues. Germline V gene lookup returns CDR1 SGHTA and CDR2 FQGNSA. V was trimmed by 5 bases and J by 4 bases, leaving 26 bases between them. In nucleotides, the CDR3 is TGTGCCAGCAGCCATTTTAGCTTGGACTTGGGGGTGAGCACTGAAGCTTTCTTT. Protein: CASSHFSLDLGVSTEAFF.